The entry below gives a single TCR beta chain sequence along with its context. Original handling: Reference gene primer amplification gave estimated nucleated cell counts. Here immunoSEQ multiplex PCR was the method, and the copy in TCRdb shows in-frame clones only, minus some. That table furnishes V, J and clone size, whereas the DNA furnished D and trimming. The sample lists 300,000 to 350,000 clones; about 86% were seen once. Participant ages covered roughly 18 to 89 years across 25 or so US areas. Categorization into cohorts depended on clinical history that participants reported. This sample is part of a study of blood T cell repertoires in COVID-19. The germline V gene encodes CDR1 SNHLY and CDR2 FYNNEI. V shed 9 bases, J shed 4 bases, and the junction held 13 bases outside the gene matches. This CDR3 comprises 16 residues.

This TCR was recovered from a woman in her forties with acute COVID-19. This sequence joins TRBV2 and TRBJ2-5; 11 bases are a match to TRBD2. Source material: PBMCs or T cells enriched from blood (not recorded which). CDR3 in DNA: TGTGCCAGTACCCTGCAGGTAGCGGGGGGGTTAGAGACCCAGTACTTC. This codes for CASTLQVAGGLETQYF.